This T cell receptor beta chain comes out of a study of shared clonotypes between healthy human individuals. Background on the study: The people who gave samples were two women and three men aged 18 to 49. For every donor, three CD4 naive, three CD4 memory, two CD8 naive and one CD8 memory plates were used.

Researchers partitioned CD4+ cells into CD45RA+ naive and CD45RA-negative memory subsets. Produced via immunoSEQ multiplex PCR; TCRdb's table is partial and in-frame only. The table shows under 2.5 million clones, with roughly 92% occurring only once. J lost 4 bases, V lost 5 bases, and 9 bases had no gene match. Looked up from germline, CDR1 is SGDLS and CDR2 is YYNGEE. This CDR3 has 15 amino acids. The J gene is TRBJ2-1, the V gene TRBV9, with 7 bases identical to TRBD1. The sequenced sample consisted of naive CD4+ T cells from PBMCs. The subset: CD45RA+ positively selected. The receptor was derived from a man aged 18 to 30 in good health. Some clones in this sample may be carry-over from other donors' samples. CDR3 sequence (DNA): TGTGCCAGCAGTTACCGGGACAGCCCTTACAATGAGCAGTTCTTC. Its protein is CASSYRDSPYNEQFF.